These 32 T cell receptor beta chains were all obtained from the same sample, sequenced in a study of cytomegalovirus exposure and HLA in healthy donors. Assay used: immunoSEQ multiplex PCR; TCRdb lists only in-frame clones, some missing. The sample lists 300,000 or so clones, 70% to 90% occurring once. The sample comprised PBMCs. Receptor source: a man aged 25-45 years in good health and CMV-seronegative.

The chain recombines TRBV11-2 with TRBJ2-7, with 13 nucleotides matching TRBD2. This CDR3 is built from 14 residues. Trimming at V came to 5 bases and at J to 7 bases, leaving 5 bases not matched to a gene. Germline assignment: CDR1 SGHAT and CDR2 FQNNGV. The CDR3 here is CASSRTSGGIEQYF. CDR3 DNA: TGTGCCAGCAGCCGGACTAGCGGGGGAATTGAGCAGTACTTC. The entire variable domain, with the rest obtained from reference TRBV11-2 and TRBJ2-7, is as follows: EAGVAQSPRYKIIEKRQSVAFWCNPISGHATLYWYQQILGQGPKLLIQFQNNGVVDDSQLPKDRFSAERLKGVDSTLKIQPAKLEDSAVYLCASSRTSGGIEQYFGPGTRLTVT.

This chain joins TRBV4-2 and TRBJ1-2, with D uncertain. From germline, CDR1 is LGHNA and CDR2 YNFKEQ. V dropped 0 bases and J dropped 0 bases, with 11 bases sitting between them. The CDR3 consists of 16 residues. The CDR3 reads CASSQDGERANYGYTF. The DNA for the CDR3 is TGTGCCAGCAGCCAAGATGGGGAGAGAGCTAACTATGGCTACACCTTC.

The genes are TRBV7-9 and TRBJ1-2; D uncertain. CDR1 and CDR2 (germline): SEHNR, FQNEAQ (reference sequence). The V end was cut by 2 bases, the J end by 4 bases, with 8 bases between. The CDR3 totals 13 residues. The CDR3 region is CASSLPGRYGYTF. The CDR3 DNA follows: TGTGCCAGCAGCTTACCAGGTCGCTATGGCTACACCTTC.

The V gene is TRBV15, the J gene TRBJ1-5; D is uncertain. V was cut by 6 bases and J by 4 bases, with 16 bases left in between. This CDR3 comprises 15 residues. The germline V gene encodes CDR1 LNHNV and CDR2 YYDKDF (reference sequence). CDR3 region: CATRKTGPGNQPQHF. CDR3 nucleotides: TGTGCCACCAGGAAGACCGGACCGGGAAATCAGCCCCAGCATTTT.

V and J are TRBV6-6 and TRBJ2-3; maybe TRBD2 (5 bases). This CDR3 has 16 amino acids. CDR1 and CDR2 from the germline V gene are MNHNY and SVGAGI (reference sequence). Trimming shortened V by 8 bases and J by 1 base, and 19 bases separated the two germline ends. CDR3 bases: TGTGCCAGCGGACTGCAGTCCCCTCTTCGCACAGATACGCAGTATTTT. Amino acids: CASGLQSPLRTDTQYF.

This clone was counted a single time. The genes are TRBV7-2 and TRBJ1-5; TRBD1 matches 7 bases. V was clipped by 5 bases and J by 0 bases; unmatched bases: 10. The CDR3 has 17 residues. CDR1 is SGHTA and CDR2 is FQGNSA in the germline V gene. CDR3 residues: CASSRTGQSISNQPQHF. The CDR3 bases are TGTGCCAGCAGCCGGACGGGACAGTCAATTAGCAATCAGCCCCAGCATTTT. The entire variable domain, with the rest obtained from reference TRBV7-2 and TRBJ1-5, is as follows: GAGVSQSPSNKVTEKGKDVELRCDPISGHTALYWYRQSLGQGLEFLIYFQGNSAPDKSGLPSDRFSAERTGGSVSTLTIQRTQQEDSAVYLCASSRTGQSISNQPQHFGDGTRLSIL.

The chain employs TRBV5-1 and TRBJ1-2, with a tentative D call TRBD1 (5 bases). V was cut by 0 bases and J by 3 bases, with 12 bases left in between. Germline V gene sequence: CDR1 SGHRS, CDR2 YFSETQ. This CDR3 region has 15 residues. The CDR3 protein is CASSLEPTGDYGYTF. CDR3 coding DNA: TGCGCCAGCAGCTTGGAGCCCACAGGAGACTATGGCTACACCTTC.

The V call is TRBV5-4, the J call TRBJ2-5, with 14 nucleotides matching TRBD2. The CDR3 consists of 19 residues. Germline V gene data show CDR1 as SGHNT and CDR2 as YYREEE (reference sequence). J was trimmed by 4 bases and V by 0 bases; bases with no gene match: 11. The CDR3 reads CASSLVPYGLAGGRETQYF. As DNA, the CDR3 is TGTGCCAGCAGCTTGGTACCCTACGGACTAGCGGGGGGCCGAGAGACCCAGTACTTC.

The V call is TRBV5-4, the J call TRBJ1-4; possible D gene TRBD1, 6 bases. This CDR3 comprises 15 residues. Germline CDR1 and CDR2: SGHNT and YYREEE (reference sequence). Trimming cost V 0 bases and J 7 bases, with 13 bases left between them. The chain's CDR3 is CASSLAGAGGEKLFF. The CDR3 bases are TGTGCCAGCAGCTTGGCAGGGGCGGGGGGTGAAAAACTGTTTTTT. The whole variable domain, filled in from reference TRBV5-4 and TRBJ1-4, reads ETGVTQSPTHLIKTRGQQVTLRCSSQSGHNTVSWYQQALGQGPQFIFQYYREEENGRGNFPPRFSGLQFPNYSSELNVNALELDDSALYLCASSLAGAGGEKLFFGSGTQLSVL.

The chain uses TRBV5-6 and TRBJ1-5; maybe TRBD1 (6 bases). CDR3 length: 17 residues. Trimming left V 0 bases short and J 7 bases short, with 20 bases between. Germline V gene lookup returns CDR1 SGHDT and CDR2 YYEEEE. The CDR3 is CASSLGAGGHLGQPQHF. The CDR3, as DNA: TGTGCCAGCAGCTTGGGGGCGGGGGGCCACCTCGGGCAGCCCCAGCATTTT. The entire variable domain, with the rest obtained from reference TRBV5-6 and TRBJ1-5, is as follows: DAGVTQSPTHLIKTRGQQVTLRCSPKSGHDTVSWYQQALGQGPQFIFQYYEEEERQRGNFPDRFSGHQFPNYSSELNVNALLLGDSALYLCASSLGAGGHLGQPQHFGDGTRLSIL.

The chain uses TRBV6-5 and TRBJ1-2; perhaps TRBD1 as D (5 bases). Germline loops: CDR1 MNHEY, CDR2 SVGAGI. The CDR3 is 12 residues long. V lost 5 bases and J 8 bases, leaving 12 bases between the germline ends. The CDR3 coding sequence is TGTGCCAGCAGTCCTCCGGGGGGGGGCTACACCTTC. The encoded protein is CASSPPGGGYTF.

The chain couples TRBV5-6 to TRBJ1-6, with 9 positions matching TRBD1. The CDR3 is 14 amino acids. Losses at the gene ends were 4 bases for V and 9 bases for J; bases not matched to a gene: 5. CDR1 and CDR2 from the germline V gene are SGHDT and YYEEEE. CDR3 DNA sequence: TGTGCCAGCAGCCAGAGACAGGGGGGTTCACCCCTCCACTTT. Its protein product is CASSQRQGGSPLHF.

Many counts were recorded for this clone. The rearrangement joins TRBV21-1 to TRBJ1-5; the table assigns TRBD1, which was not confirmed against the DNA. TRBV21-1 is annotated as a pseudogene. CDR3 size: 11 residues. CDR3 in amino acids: CASSGQQPQHF. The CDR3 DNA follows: TGTGCCAGCTCTGGACAGCAGCCCCAGCATTTT.

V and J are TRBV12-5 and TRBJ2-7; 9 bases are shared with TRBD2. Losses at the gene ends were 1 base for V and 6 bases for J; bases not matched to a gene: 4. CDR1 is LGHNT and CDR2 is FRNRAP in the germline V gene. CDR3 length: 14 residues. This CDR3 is CASGLGTSVSEQYF. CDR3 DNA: TGTGCTAGTGGTTTGGGGACTAGCGTTAGCGAGCAGTACTTC.

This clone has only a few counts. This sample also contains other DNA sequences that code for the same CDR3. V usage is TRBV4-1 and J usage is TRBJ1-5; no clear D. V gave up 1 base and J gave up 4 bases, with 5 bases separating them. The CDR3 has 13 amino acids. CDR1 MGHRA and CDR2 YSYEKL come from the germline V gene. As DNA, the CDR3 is TGCGCCAGCAGCCAAGGCGGGAATCAGCCCCAGCATTTT. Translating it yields CASSQGGNQPQHF.

The CDR3 region has the DNA TGTGCCATCAGTGAGTCGGCAGGGTCAAATGAAAAACTGTTTTTT. Protein sequence: CAISESAGSNEKLFF. The rearrangement uses TRBV10-3 and TRBJ1-4; weak D call: TRBD1 (5 bases). The germline V and J ends were trimmed by 0 bases and 5 bases, with 10 bases remaining between them. This CDR3 comprises 15 residues. Germline V gene lookup returns CDR1 ENHRY and CDR2 SYGVKD.

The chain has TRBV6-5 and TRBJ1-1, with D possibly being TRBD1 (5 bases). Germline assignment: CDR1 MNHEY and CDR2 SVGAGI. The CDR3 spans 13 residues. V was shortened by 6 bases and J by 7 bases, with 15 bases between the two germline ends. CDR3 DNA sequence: TGTGCCAGCAGCTATACAGGAGCTCTTGAAGCTTTCTTT. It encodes CASSYTGALEAFF.

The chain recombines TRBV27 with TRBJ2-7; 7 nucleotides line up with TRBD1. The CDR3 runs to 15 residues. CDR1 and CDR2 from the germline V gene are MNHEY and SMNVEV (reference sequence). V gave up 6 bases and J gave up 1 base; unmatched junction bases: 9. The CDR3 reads CASSSRQGSSYEQYF. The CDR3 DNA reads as TGTGCCAGCAGCTCCCGACAGGGAAGTTCCTACGAGCAGTACTTC.

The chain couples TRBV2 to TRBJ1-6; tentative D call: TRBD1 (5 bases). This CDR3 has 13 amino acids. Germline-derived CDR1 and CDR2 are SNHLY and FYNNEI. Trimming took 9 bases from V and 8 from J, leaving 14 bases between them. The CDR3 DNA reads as TGTGCCAGGGGTGGGGACTCCGATTCACCCCTCCACTTT. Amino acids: CARGGDSDSPLHF.

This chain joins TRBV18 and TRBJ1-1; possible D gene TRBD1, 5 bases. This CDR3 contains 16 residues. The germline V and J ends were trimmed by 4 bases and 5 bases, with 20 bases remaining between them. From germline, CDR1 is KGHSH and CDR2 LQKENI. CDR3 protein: CASSLTQGSSSTEAFF. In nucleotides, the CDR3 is TGTGCCAGCTCACTGACTCAGGGTTCATCTTCTACTGAAGCTTTCTTT.

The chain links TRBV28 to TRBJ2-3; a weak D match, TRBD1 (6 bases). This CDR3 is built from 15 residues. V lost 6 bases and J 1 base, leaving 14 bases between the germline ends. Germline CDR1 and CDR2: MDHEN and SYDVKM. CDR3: CASRSGGFGTDTQYF. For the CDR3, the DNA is TGTGCCAGCAGATCTGGGGGCTTCGGCACAGATACGCAGTATTTT. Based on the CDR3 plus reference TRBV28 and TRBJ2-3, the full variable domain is DVKVTQSSRYLVKRTGEKVFLECVQDMDHENMFWYRQDPGLGLRLIYFSYDVKMKEKGDIPEGYSVSREKKERFSLILESASTNQTSMYLCASRSGGFGTDTQYFGPGTRLTVL.

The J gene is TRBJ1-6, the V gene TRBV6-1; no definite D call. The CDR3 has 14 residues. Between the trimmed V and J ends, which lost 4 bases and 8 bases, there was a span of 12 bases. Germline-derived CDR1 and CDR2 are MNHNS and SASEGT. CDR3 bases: TGTGCCAGCAGTGTGAAGAGGGATTATTCACCCCTCCACTTT. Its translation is CASSVKRDYSPLHF.

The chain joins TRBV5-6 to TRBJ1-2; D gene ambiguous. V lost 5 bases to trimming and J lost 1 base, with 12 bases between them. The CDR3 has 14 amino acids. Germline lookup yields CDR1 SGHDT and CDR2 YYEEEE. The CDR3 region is CASRKRGSNYGYTF. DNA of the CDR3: TGTGCCAGCAGGAAACGGGGAAGTAACTATGGCTACACCTTC.

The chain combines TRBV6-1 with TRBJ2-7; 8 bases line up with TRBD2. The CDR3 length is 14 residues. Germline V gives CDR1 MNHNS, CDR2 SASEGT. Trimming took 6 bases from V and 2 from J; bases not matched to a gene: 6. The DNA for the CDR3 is TGTGCCAGCAGCTACCGAGCGGGGGCCTACGAGCAGTACTTC. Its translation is CASSYRAGAYEQYF.

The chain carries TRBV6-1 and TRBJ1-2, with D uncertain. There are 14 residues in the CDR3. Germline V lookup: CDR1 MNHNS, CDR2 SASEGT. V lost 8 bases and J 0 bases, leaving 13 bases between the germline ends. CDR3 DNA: TGTGCCAGCGTGTACGGAGCGCCTAACTATGGCTACACCTTC. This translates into CASVYGAPNYGYTF.

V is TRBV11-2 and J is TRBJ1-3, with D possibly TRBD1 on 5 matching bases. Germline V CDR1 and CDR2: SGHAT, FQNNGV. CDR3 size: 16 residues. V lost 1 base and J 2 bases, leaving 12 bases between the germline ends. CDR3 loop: CASSLVARVAGNTIYF. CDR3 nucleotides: TGTGCCAGCAGCTTAGTAGCCAGGGTGGCTGGAAACACCATATATTTT.

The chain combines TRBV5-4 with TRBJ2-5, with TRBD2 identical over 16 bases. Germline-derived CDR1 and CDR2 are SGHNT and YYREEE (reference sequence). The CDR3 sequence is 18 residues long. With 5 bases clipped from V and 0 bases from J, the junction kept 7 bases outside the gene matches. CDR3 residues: CASSSPGLAGGYQETQYF. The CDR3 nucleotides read TGTGCCAGCAGTTCTCCGGGACTAGCGGGGGGGTACCAAGAGACCCAGTACTTC.

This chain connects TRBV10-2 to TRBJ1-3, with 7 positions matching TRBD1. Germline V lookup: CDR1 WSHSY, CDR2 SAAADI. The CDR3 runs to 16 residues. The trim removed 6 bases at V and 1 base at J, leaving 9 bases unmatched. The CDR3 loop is CASSADRKESGNTIYF. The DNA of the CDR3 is TGCGCCAGCAGCGCGGACAGGAAGGAATCTGGAAACACCATATATTTT.

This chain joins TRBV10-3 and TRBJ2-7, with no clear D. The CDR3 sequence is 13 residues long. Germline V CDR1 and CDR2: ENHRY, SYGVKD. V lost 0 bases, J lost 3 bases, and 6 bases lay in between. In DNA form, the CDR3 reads TGTGCCATCAGTGAGTCGGCAGACTACGAGCAGTACTTC. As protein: CAISESADYEQYF.

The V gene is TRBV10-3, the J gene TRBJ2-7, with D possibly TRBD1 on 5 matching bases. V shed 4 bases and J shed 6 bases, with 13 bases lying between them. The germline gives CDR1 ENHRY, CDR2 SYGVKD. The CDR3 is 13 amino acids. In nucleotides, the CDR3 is TGTGCCATCAGTGGGGGCTTCCCGAGCGAGCAGTACTTC. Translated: CAISGGFPSEQYF.

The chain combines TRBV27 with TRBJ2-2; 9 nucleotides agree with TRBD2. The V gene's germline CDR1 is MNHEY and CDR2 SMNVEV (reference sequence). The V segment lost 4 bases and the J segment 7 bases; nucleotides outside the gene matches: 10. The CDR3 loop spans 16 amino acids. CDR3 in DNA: TGTGCCAGCAGTTCAGCGGGACTAGCTCTGAGCGGGGAGCTGTTTTTT. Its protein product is CASSSAGLALSGELFF.

The CDR3 nucleotides are TGTGCCAGCAGCGACTACTTCAGACAGGGTCCCAATCAGCCCCAGCATTTT. Translation gives CASSDYFRQGPNQPQHF. The genes are TRBV21-1 and TRBJ1-5; the table's D call, TRBD1, was not checked against the DNA. TRBV21-1 is flagged as a pseudogene. CDR3 size: 17 residues.